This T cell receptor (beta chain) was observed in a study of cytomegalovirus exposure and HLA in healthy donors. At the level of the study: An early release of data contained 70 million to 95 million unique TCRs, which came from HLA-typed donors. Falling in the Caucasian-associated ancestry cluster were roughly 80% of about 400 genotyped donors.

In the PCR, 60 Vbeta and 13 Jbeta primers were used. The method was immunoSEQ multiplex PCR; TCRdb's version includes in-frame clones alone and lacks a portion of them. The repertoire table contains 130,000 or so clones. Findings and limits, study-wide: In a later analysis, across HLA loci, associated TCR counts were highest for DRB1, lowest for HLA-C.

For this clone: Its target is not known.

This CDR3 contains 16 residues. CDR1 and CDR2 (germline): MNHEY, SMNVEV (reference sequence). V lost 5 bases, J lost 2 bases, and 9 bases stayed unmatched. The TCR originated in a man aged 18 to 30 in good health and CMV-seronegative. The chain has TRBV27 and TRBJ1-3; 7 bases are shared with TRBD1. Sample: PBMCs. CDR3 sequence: CASSPIRGLAGNTIYF. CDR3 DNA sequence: TGTGCCAGCAGTCCGATCAGGGGGTTGGCTGGAAACACCATATATTTT.